The TCR beta chain described here comes from a study of cytomegalovirus exposure and HLA in healthy donors. Study-wide background: About 85 million unique TCR sequences came from HLA-typed donors in an early release.

In its sample, this clone was seen a few times. The study ran its PCR with 60 Vbeta and 13 Jbeta primers. Using immunoSEQ multiplex PCR, the repertoire was profiled, and TCRdb retains in-frame clones only, with some absent. This table has approximately 170,000 clones, 68% appearing once. The sequencing sample was made of PBMCs. The sequence derives from a man over 45 in good health and CMV-seronegative.

The CDR3 sequence: CASSRGHQETQYF. The CDR3 nucleotides read TGTGCCAGCAGTAGGGGGCACCAAGAGACCCAGTACTTC. This rearrangement joins TRBV6-1 to TRBJ2-5; 7 bases match TRBD1. V shed 5 bases, J shed 0 bases, and the junction held 0 bases outside the gene matches. The CDR3 has 13 amino acids. CDR1 MNHNS and CDR2 SASEGT come from the germline V gene.